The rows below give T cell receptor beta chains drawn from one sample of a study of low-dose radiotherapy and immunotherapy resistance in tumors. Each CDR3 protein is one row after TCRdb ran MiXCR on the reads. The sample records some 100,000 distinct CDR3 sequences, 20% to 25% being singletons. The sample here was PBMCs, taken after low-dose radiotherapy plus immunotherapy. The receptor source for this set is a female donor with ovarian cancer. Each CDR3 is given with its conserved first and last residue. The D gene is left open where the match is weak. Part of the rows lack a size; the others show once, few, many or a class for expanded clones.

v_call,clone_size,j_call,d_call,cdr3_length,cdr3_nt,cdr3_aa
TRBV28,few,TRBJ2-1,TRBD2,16,TGTGCCAGCAAGTCTATAGCGGGAGTGTACCGAAATGAGCAGTTCTTC,CASKSIAGVYRNEQFF
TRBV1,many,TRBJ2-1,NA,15,TGCACCAGCAGCCAAGATCAGCGGTACTACAATGAGCAGTTCTTC,CTSSQDQRYYNEQFF
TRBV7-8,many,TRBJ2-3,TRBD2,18,TGTGCCAGCAGCCCTAGGGCCTTCCTAGCGGGGGGCACAGATACGCAGTATTTT,CASSPRAFLAGGTDTQYF
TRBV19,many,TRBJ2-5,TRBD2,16,TGTGCCAGTAGTATTCGTAGCGGGGGGTCACAAGAGACCCAGTACTTC,CASSIRSGGSQETQYF
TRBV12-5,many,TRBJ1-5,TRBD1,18,TGTGCTAGTGGTTTGGAGAGACGGACAGGGGATAGCAATCAGCCCCAGCATTTT,CASGLERRTGDSNQPQHF
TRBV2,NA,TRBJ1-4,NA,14,TGTGCCAGCAGTGAAGCGCTACCTTATGAAAAACTGTTTTTT,CASSEALPYEKLFF
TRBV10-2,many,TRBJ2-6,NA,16,TGCGCCAGCAGAGGACAGAGGCGGTCTGGGGCCAACGTCCTGACTTTC,CASRGQRRSGANVLTF
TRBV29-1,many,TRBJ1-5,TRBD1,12,TGCAGCGTCCGGACAGGGGATCAGCCCCAGCATTTT,CSVRTGDQPQHF
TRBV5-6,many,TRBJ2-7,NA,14,TGTGCCAGCAGCTTTGGTACCGCAATCTACGAGCAGTACTTC,CASSFGTAIYEQYF
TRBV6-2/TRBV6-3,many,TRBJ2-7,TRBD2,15,TGTGCCAGCAGTCGTCTGCGGACTAGGGACCACGAGCAGTACTTC,CASSRLRTRDHEQYF
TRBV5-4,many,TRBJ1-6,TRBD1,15,TGTGCCAGCAGCTTGTTTCAGGGGGCAAATTCACCCCTCCACTTT,CASSLFQGANSPLHF
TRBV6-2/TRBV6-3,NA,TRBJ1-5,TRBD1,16,TGTGCCAGCAGTTACCGGGACAGGGCTAGCAATCAGCCCCAGCATTTT,CASSYRDRASNQPQHF
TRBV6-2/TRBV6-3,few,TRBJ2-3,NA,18,TGTGCCAGCAGTTACGATAATGCGGGACGGCTAAGCACAGATACGCAGTATTTT,CASSYDNAGRLSTDTQYF
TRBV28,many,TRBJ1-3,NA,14,TGTGCCAGCTTCGGGGGGGCTGGTGGAAACACCATATATTTT,CASFGGAGGNTIYF
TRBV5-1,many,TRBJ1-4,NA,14,TGCGCCAGTTCCGGGCTCCAGGAGGGGGAAAAACTGTTTTTT,CASSGLQEGEKLFF
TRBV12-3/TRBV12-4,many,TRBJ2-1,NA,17,TGTGCCAGCAGCTTCCCCCGTTACGGGAACAGACACAATGAGCAGTTCTTC,CASSFPRYGNRHNEQFF
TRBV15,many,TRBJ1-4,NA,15,TGTGTCACCAGCAGAGGAGGAGGGGTTAATGAAAAACTGTTTTTT,CVTSRGGGVNEKLFF
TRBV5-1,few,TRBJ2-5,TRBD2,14,TGCGCCAGCAGCCTGGGACTAGGGGTAGAGACCCAGTACTTC,CASSLGLGVETQYF
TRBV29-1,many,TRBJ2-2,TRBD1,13,TGCAGCGCCGGGACAGGGGTCACCGGGGAGCTGTTTTTT,CSAGTGVTGELFF
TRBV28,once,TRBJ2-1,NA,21,NA,CASSFYICSPSAASSYNEQFF
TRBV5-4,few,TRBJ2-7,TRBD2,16,TGTGCCAGCAGCGAGGGACTAGCGGGGGCCTCCTACGAGCAGTACTTC,CASSEGLAGASYEQYF
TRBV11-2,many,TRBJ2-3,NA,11,TGTGCCAGCAGTGTTTCCGATACGCAGTATTTT,CASSVSDTQYF
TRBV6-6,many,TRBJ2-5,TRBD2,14,TGTGCCAGCAGGGCGACTAGCGGGAGGGAGACCCAGTACTTC,CASRATSGRETQYF
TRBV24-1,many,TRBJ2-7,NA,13,TGTGCCACCAGTGACAGGTATACCTACGAGCAGTACTTC,CATSDRYTYEQYF
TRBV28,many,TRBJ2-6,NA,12,TGTGCCAGCAGTTTATCCCAGAACGTCCTGACTTTC,CASSLSQNVLTF
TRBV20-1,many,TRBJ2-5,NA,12,TGCAGTGCGAACATAGGGGGGGAGACCCAGTACTTC,CSANIGGETQYF
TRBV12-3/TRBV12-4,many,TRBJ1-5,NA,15,TGTGCCAGCAGCAAGGCCGGGTTCCCCAATCAGCCCCAGCATTTT,CASSKAGFPNQPQHF
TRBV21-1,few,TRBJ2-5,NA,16,TGTGCCAGCAGCAAAGCGGAGCGGGGGGACCAAGAGACCCAGTACTTC,CASSKAERGDQETQYF
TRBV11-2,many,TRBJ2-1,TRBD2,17,TGTGCCAGCAGCTTACGCTCTATGCCTAGCGGGTACAATGAGCAGTTCTTC,CASSLRSMPSGYNEQFF
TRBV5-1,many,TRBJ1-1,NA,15,TGCGCCAGCAGCCCTCGTGCGGCAGAGCGCACTGAAGCTTTCTTT,CASSPRAAERTEAFF
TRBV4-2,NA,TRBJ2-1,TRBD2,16,TGTGCCAGCAGCCAAGGTGAACTAGCGGGGGTAAATGAGCAGTTCTTC,CASSQGELAGVNEQFF
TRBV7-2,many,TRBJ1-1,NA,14,TGTGCCAGCAGCCCACCCCAAGGGCTTACTGAAGCTTTCTTT,CASSPPQGLTEAFF
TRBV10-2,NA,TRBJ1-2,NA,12,TGCGCCACCCAAAGGGACGACTATGGCTACACCTTC,CATQRDDYGYTF
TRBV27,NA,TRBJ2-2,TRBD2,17,TGTGCCAGCAGTTTATTGGCTAGCGGGTCTTCGCCCGGGGAGCTGTTTTTT,CASSLLASGSSPGELFF
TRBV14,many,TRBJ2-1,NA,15,TGTGCCAGCAGCCGAAACAGGGTCCCAAGCAATGAGCAGTTCTTC,CASSRNRVPSNEQFF
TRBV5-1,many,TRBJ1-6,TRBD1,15,TGCGCCAGCAGCTTGGAGGGACAGTCGAATTCACCCCTCCACTTT,CASSLEGQSNSPLHF
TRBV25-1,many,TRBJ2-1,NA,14,TGTGCCAGCACTCAAGGAGGTTTAGGCAATGAGCAGTTCTTC,CASTQGGLGNEQFF
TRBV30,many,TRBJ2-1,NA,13,TGTGCCTGGAAAATGTTAGCTATTAATGAGCAGTTCTTC,CAWKMLAINEQFF
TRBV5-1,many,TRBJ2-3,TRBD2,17,TGCGCCAGCAGCTTGGGGGCGCGTAGCGGGGGAACAGATACGCAGTATTTT,CASSLGARSGGTDTQYF
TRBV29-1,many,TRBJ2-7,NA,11,TGCAGCGTTGTAGGGGCCTACGAGCAGTACTTC,CSVVGAYEQYF
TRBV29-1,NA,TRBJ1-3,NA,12,TGCAGCGTTGAAGGCCCCGGAAACACCATATATTTT,CSVEGPGNTIYF
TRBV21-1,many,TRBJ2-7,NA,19,TGTGCCAGCAGCAAATCTGCGGCAGGACAGTATCAATTTAACAACGAGCAGTACTTC,CASSKSAAGQYQFNNEQYF
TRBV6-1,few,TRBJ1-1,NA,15,TGTGCCAGCAGCCCCCCGACACACAGGAACACTGAAGCTTTCTTT,CASSPPTHRNTEAFF
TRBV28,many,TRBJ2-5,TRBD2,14,TGTGCCAGCAGTCCAGAGCGGGGGTTGGGGACCCAGTACTTC,CASSPERGLGTQYF
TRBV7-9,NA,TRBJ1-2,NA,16,TGTGCCAGCAGCTTAGACCTACGATCTCCTAACTATGGCTACACCTTC,CASSLDLRSPNYGYTF
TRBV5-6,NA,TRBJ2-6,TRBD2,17,TGTGCCAGCAGCTTGCTCGCTAGCGGCTTTGGGGCCAACGTCCTGACTTTC,CASSLLASGFGANVLTF
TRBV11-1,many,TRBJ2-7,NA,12,TGTGCCAGCAGCACGGAGGGATACGAGCAGTACTTC,CASSTEGYEQYF
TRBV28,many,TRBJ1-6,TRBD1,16,TGTGCCAGCAGTTCCTCCGGGACAGGGGACAATTCACCCCTCCACTTT,CASSSSGTGDNSPLHF
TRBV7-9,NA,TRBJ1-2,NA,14,TGTGCCAGCAGCTTAGTAGACACCGACTATGGCTACACCTTC,CASSLVDTDYGYTF
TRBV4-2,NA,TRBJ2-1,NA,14,TGTGCCAGCAGCCAAGAACAGCCGGACAATGAGCAGTTCTTC,CASSQEQPDNEQFF
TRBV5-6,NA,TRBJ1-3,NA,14,TGTGCCAGCAGCTTGTCTTCGGTTGGAAACACCATATATTTT,CASSLSSVGNTIYF
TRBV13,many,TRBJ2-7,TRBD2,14,TGTGCCAGCAGGGCCACTAGCGGGCGTTTCGAGCAGTACTTC,CASRATSGRFEQYF
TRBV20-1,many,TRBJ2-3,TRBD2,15,TGCAGTGAGAAGGGACTAGCGGGACCCACAGATACGCAGTATTTT,CSEKGLAGPTDTQYF
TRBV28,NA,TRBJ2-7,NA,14,TGTGCCAGCAGGCCGACAGGAAGGCCCTACGAGCAGTACTTC,CASRPTGRPYEQYF
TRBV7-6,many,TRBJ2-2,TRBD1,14,TGTGCCAGCAGGGGTCAGGGGGACACCGGGGAGCTGTTTTTT,CASRGQGDTGELFF
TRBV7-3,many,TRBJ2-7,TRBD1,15,TGTGCCAGCAGCTCTACAGGGGGCAATATCTACGAGCAGTACTTC,CASSSTGGNIYEQYF
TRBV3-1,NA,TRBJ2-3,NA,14,TGTGCCAGCAGCCAAGAGGCTAGCACAGATACGCAGTATTTT,CASSQEASTDTQYF
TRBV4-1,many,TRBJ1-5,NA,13,TGCGCCAGCAGTCGCACACTCAGGCAGCCCCAGCATTTT,CASSRTLRQPQHF
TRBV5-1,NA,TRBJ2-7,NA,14,TGCGCCAGCGCCTCGGGGGCCAACTCCTACGAGCAGTACTTC,CASASGANSYEQYF